The T cell receptor beta chain under discussion was sequenced for a study of long-term antiretroviral therapy in people with HIV (dated by TCRdb to between 2021 and 2023). Context from the whole study: The earliest samples were collected roughly a decade before the 2015 WHO recommendation for immediate ART, at a time when ART was usually postponed until CD4 counts fell. A retrospective serial study tested whether changes in peripheral blood TRB repertoire composition and diversity were associated with ART initiation and durable HIV suppression. No cross-contamination during QIAcube processing turned up in test extractions that ran a monoclonal T-cell line alongside about 30 polyclonal samples. About 35% of the 30 participants with HIV were female. The cohort contributed about 200 cryopreserved PBMC samples from around 33 adults with confirmed HIV infection, collected serially over a mean of approximately six years (range 1-12). The research as a whole found: Because pre-ART samples had limited cell numbers, profiling was done on unsorted PBMC rather than on sorted CD4+ and CD8+ T cells. Owing to limited PBMC availability, only the TCR beta chain was sequenced, without alpha chain pairing. Starting ART was linked to a significant rise in TRB diversity, yet even after long-term ART the diversity remained significantly lower than in transplant donor controls. No data were available on ART adherence, viral resistance or therapy changes, limiting inferences about post-ART repertoire changes. CDR3 length ranges in HIV repertoires were narrower than in controls, and network structure suggested an antigen-experienced repertoire with only a slight naive shift after ART. At every time point, the repertoire was dominated by expanded TRB clones first identified before ART initiation, although this dominance fluctuated and, in many PLHIV, declined after ART. The samples were dated from about 2003 to 2017, and the ART regimens that were used may be less effective than current ART regimens.

The immunoSEQ hsTCRB v3.0 assay was used at survey level resolution for TRB variable region sequencing. The targeted TRB sequencing depth was about 35,000-55,000 T-cell genomes per sample. Pooled TRB libraries were sequenced on an Illumina MiSeq with a v3 150-cycle kit. The authors processed their data as follows. Repertoire analysis was run in R within a reproducible Nextflow workflow that covered QC, data transformation and analysis. LymphoSeq2, an R package for exploring AIRR-Seq data, was used to implement the custom analyses. A few samples yielding fewer than 5000 total TRB sequences were excluded, leaving roughly 200 analyzed HIV repertoires. Among the 180 to 200 retained HIV repertoires, 55 to 60 were collected before ART initiation and approximately 130 after ART initiation. Repertoires were downsampled to 5000 TRB nucleotide sequences, with summary statistics averaged over 100 downsampling iterations. Only TRB sequences with CDR3 regions of at least seven amino acids were retained for analysis. A Shannon entropy-derived clonality score and the Gini coefficient were used to measure diversity. Repertoire networks linked the top 5000 CDR3 amino acid sequences whenever two sequences differed by an edit distance of one. For TRB CDR3 amino acid sequences, antigen specificity groups and MHC restriction were predicted with GLIPH2. To flag known associations with CMV, EBV, HIV or tissue antigens, CDR3 amino acid sequences were compared against VDJdb and McPAS-TCR. Pre-ART, post-ART and control groups were compared with Wilcoxon signed-rank tests and Holm-Bonferroni correction. The immuneACCESS repertoire file appears here via TCRdb, limited to in-frame rearrangements. These files lack a portion of the clones; in checked studies, under half of the deficit traces to unresolved V genes, and the cause of the others is not known. V and J calls and clone size are given by that table; D and trimming were obtained from the DNA. For this sample there are tens of thousands of clones; 75% to 90% appear just once. The top ten clones comprise approximately 10% of the sample.

V gives up 5 bases and J gives up 0 bases, and the segment between their germline ends measures 9 bases. The CDR3, cysteine through phenylalanine, is 15 amino acids long. The DNA shown is the 45-base CDR3, in frame from base 1. The germline V gene specifies SGHRS as CDR1 and YFSETQ as CDR2. Inclusion was restricted to participants for whom at least one PBMC sample before ART initiation and at least two post-ART samples were available. All participants with HIV were treated in the United States of America. Cryopreserved samples of about 1-10 million PBMC were thawed and washed before DNA extraction. At the time of the earliest PBMC sample, participants with HIV were aged between about 23 and 54 years. Each participant contributed PBMC samples from 1-4 timepoints before ART initiation and 2-8 timepoints after ART initiation, with a median of 7 samples. For every participant, serial HIV viral load, CD4+ T-cell count, ART history and demographic data were obtained. Genomic DNA was extracted from unsorted PBMC with a Qiagen kit on a QIAcube, with processing performed in batches of 12 samples.

On this clone itself: Its antigen is unknown. Per-base quality was not reported, and no clone a single base away is much larger than it.

Recombination linked TRBV5-1 to TRBJ2-6; no D gene call is confident. Sequencing used unsorted PBMCs, obtained 2.3 years after starting antiretroviral therapy. The sequence was collected from a middle-aged man with HIV. The nucleotide sequence reads TGCGCCAGCAGTCTTCTAGACTCTGGGGCCAACGTCCTGACTTTC. Its protein reads: CASSLLDSGANVLTF.